This TCR beta chain was captured in a study of T cell responses to AZD1222 COVID-19 vaccine. Findings and limits, study-wide: With two AZD1222 doses given, Spike-specific TCR breadth and depth both rose. No day 14 peak samples; only post-peak repertoires were characterized. White British people made up most donors, females outnumbered males, and clonal diversity was possibly underestimated. Variant regions that are unmutated are reportedly the target of nearly half of spike-specific TCRs.

Of note for this clone: Its matching antigen is unknown.

The CDR3 consists of 16 residues. V dropped 4 bases and J dropped 6 bases, with 18 bases sitting between them. Germline assignment: CDR1 LGHDT and CDR2 YNNKEL (reference sequence). TCRdb keeps only in-frame clones here, not all; method: immunoSEQ multiplex PCR. The sample has about 150,000 clones, around 83% seen once. This sample comprised peripheral blood, obtained on day 0 of MenACWY control vaccination. This clonotype originated in an adult in good health. The chain recombines TRBV3-1 (or the pseudogene TRBV3-2) with TRBJ2-2; possibly TRBD1 or TRBD2 for D (5 bases each). The CDR3 coding sequence is TGTGCCAGCAGCCCCTCAGGGACCGTAGTCGCCGGGGAGCTGTTTTTT. Its protein is CASSPSGTVVAGELFF.